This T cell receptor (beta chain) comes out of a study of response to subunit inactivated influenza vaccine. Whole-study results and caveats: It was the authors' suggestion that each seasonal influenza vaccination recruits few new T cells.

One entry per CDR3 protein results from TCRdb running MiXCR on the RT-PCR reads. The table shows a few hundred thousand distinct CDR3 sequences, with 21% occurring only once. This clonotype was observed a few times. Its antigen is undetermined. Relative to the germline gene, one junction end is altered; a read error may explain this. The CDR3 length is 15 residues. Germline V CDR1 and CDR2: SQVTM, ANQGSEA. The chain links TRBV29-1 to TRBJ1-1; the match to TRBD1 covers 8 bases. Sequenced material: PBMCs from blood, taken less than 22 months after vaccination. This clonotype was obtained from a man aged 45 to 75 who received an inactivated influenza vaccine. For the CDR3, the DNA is TGCGGCGTGAGGAAACATACAGGGGGGAGGACTGAAGCTTTCTTT. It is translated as CGVRKHTGGRTEAFF.